The entry below describes one T cell receptor beta chain. Its antigen is as yet unknown. The CDR3 extends over 14 amino acids. V dropped 2 bases and J dropped 6 bases, with 10 bases sitting between them. Germline CDR1 reads MNHNS; CDR2 reads SASEGT. This entry comes from a study of cytomegalovirus exposure and HLA in healthy donors. Study-level background: Genotyping showed 75% to 90% of over 350 donors falling in the Caucasian-associated ancestry cluster. Findings and caveats of the study: Later analysis identified over 15,000 TCR beta sequences associated with HLA alleles, using a false discovery rate threshold of 0.05. What was likely a sequencing artifact was a cluster of highly shared sequence variants.

The study ran its PCR with 60 Vbeta and 13 Jbeta primers. TCRdb keeps only in-frame clones here, not all; method: immunoSEQ multiplex PCR. The repertoire holds about 61,000 clones, with 89% as singletons. The chain links TRBV6-1 to TRBJ1-4; D gene uncertain. The sequence came from a man younger than 45 in good health and CMV-seropositive. Sequenced material: PBMCs. This CDR3 reads CASSESGLDEKLFF. DNA of the CDR3: TGTGCCAGCAGTGAATCGGGGTTGGATGAAAAACTGTTTTTT.